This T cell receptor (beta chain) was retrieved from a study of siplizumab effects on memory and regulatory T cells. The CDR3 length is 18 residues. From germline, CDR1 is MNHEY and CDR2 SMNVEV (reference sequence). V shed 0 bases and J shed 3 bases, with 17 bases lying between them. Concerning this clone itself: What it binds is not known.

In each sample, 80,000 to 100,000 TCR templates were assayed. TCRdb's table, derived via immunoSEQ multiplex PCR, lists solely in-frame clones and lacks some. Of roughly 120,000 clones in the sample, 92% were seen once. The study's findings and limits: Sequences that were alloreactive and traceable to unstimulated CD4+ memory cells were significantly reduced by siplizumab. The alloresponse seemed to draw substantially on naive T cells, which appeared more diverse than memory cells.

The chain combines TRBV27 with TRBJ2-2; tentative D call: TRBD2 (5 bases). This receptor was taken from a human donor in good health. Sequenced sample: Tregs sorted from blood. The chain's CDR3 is CASSLSGLRSADTGELFF. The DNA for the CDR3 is TGTGCCAGCAGTTTATCTGGACTCCGAAGCGCCGACACCGGGGAGCTGTTTTTT.